This T cell receptor beta chain was recorded in a study of OX40 agonist ivuxolimab in advanced cancers. About the study: The eligibility criteria allowed prior anti-PD-1, anti-PD-L1 or anti-CTLA-4 therapy, and around 38% had some.

Autoimmune disease history or systemic immunosuppression meant exclusion. Sequenced by immunoSEQ multiplex PCR; TCRdb stores in-frame clones only, minus some. The sample yields about 98,000 clones, about 88% seen once. In the case of this clone: Its antigen is still unknown.

With V trimmed by 2 bases and J by 7 bases, 10 bases remained unmatched. The CDR3 extends over 16 amino acids. CDR1 and CDR2 (germline): MDHEN, SYDVKM. Findings and limits, study-wide: At 0.1 to 3.0 mg/kg and by week 6, clonal expansion occurred in CD4+ and CD8+ blood T cells.

The sequencing used CD4+ or CD8+ T cells sorted from blood, collected in a trial of the OX40 agonist ivuxolimab. The V gene is TRBV28, the J gene TRBJ2-2; 7 nucleotides agree with TRBD2. The TCR was taken from an adult with an advanced solid tumor such as melanoma, head and neck, liver or kidney cancer. In nucleotides, the CDR3 is TGTGCCAGCAGTTTAGAGGTAGCGGGCCACTTCGGGGAGCTGTTTTTT. This sequence encodes CASSLEVAGHFGELFF.